The 30 T cell receptor beta chains reported below all come from one sample, sequenced in a study of T cells in Graves' hyperthyroidism and ophthalmopathy. Amplification yielded TCR beta CDR3 regions, with RNA transcripts as the source. HTBI primers were employed in a first-round RT-PCR of the TCR CDR3. TCRdb processed the multiplex PCR reads anew with MiXCR; each CDR3 protein has one entry. Of roughly 380,000 distinct CDR3 sequences listed, roughly 14% are singletons. Input material: blood. These receptors originate from a man aged 30-40 years with Graves' hyperthyroidism that later progressed to Graves' ophthalmopathy.

The table lists this clonotype with many counts. V and J are TRBV13 and TRBJ1-2; weak D call: TRBD1 (6 bases). Germline CDR1 PRHDT, CDR2 FYEKMQ (reference sequence). Trimming pared 5 bases from V and 8 bases from J, leaving 18 bases between. This CDR3 has 14 residues. CDR3 bases: TGTGCCAGCAGCGCAACAGGGTCCCTTGGAGGCTACACCTTC. Protein sequence: CASSATGSLGGYTF.

There are a few counts of this clonotype. This chain uses TRBV2 with TRBJ1-3; possibly TRBD1 for D (5 bases). Trimming stripped 2 bases from V and 2 bases from J, with 10 bases between. The CDR3 is 15 amino acids. Germline-derived CDR1 and CDR2 are SNHLY and FYNNEI. The CDR3 spells CASSESRVTGNTIYF. Here the CDR3 DNA reads TGTGCCAGCAGTGAAAGCAGGGTCACTGGAAACACCATATATTTT.

This clonotype was detected many times. The rearrangement joins TRBV2 to TRBJ2-2, with D hard to call. Trimming pared 2 bases from V and 2 bases from J, leaving 6 bases between. The germline V gene has CDR1 SNHLY and CDR2 FYNNEI. This CDR3 contains 14 residues. CDR3 protein: CASSEQPNTGELFF. The CDR3 DNA is TGTGCCAGCAGTGAACAGCCCAACACCGGGGAGCTGTTTTTT.

The J gene is TRBJ2-1, the V gene TRBV5-1; D remains ambiguous. Trimming left V 0 bases short and J 8 bases short, with 9 bases between. The CDR3 is 13 amino acids. Germline lookup yields CDR1 SGHRS and CDR2 YFSETQ. CDR3 bases: TGCGCCAGCAGCTTGGGGGGAAACTATGAGCAGTTCTTC. This codes for CASSLGGNYEQFF.

A few counts support this clonotype. This rearrangement joins TRBV4-1 to TRBJ2-5; no clear D gene. Looked up from germline, CDR1 is MGHRA and CDR2 is YSYEKL. CDR3 length: 16 amino acids. Between the trimmed V and J ends, which lost 4 bases and 4 bases, there was a span of 19 bases. CDR3 residues: CASSRQYMGWRETQYF. CDR3 DNA sequence: TGCGCCAGCAGCCGCCAATACATGGGATGGAGAGAGACCCAGTACTTC.

The genes are TRBV7-9 and TRBJ1-3, with D unclear. Between the trimmed V and J ends, which lost 5 bases and 0 bases, there was a span of 11 bases. Germline CDR1 is SEHNR and CDR2 is FQNEAQ (reference sequence). The CDR3 is 15 amino acids. For the CDR3, the DNA is TGTGCCAGCAGCGGGAGCACCTCCTCTGGAAACACCATATATTTT. Its protein product is CASSGSTSSGNTIYF.

CDR3 coding DNA: TGCAGTGCTAGTCGTGGGACGGTTCAGTACTTC. As protein: CSASRGTVQYF. The chain is built from TRBV20-1 and TRBJ2-4; D tentatively reads TRBD1 or TRBD2 (5 bases each). V lost 3 bases, J lost 11 bases, and 11 bases lay in between. The length of the CDR3 is 11 residues. CDR1 is DFQATT, CDR2 SNEGSKA, per germline (reference sequence).

The DNA for the CDR3 is TGTGCCAACGAACAGGGGGCGGGGAACACTGAAGCTTTCTTT. As protein: CANEQGAGNTEAFF. The chain links TRBV6-1 to TRBJ1-1; 9 positions match TRBD1. Germline assignment: CDR1 MNHNS and CDR2 SASEGT. V lost 10 bases and J lost 1; bases outside the gene matches: 7. This CDR3 spans 14 amino acids.

The sample holds many counts of this clonotype. This chain joins TRBV12-3 or TRBV12-4 and TRBJ1-5; 8 bases match TRBD1. With 7 bases clipped from V and 2 bases from J, the junction kept 1 base outside the gene matches. CDR3 size: 13 residues. The CDR3 region has the DNA TGTGCCAGCACACAGGGGGGCAATCAGCCCCAGCATTTT. It codes for CASTQGGNQPQHF.

Comments on this clonotype: Being one base from a much bigger clone, this may be a read error. The chain uses TRBV24-1 and TRBJ2-3; TRBD2 matches 8 bases. From germline, CDR1 is KGHDR and CDR2 SFDVKD. The CDR3 is made up of 18 amino acids. Here the CDR3 reads CATSDFRRGGSSTDAQYF. The CDR3 coding sequence is TGTGCCACCAGTGATTTCCGACGGGGGGGATCTAGCACAGATGCGCAGTATTTT.

This clonotype was counted many times. This rearrangement joins TRBV11-3 to TRBJ1-2; 7 bases fit TRBD1. Germline V CDR1 and CDR2: SGHNT, YENEEA. V shed 5 bases and J 6 bases; nucleotides not matched to a gene: 9. This CDR3 is 14 amino acids long. The CDR3 DNA is TGTGCCAGCAGCCTCGACAGGACAGGTGATGGCTACACCTTC. As protein: CASSLDRTGDGYTF. The whole variable domain, filled in from reference TRBV11-3 and TRBJ1-2, reads EAGVVQSPRYKIIEKKQPVAFWCNPISGHNTLYWYLQNLGQGPELLIRYENEEAVDDSQLPKDRFSAERLKGVDSTLKIQPAELGDSAVYLCASSLDRTGDGYTFGSGTRLTVV.

The chain uses TRBV30 and TRBJ2-7; D call uncertain. V lost 0 bases and J lost 1, with 10 bases in between. Germline V gene sequence: CDR1 GTSNPN, CDR2 SVGIG (reference sequence). The CDR3 is 14 amino acids. CDR3 DNA: TGTGCCTGGAGTGTAACCCCCAGGTCCTACGAGCAGTACTTC. It yields the protein CAWSVTPRSYEQYF.

This clonotype was seen a few times. V gene TRBV28 combines with J gene TRBJ1-5, with D unclear. The germline CDR1 and CDR2 sequences are MDHEN and SYDVKM. The CDR3 totals 14 residues. The germline V and J ends were trimmed by 6 bases and 5 bases, with 14 bases remaining between them. CDR3 DNA sequence: TGTGCCAGCAGACTCCCTCGTGTGGATCAGCCCCAGCATTTT. It codes for CASRLPRVDQPQHF.

This clonotype has ten or more counts. The rearrangement links TRBV7-9 to TRBJ1-5, with a tentative D call TRBD1 (5 bases). This CDR3 has 14 amino acids. Germline V gene lookup returns CDR1 SEHNR and CDR2 FQNEAQ (reference sequence). V lost 1 base and J 5 bases, leaving 9 bases between the germline ends. DNA of the CDR3: TGTGCCAGCAGCTTAGAAGGGGTCGATCAGCCCCAGCATTTT. This sequence encodes CASSLEGVDQPQHF.

This clonotype occurred many times. The chain employs TRBV12-3 or TRBV12-4 and TRBJ2-5, with D possibly TRBD1 on 6 matching bases. V was clipped by 2 bases and J by 2 bases, with 9 bases between them. The CDR3 has 14 residues. The CDR3 DNA reads as TGTGCCAGCAGTTTACTTACAGGGCAAGAGACCCAGTACTTC. Translated, it gives CASSLLTGQETQYF.

This chain connects TRBV9 to TRBJ1-1, with 12 positions matching TRBD1. This CDR3 is built from 17 residues. V was pared by 5 bases and J by 3 bases, with 11 bases of the junction left unmatched. Germline CDR1 is SGDLS and CDR2 is YYNGEE. CDR3: CASSYGTGGLGDTEAFF. In nucleotides, the CDR3 is TGTGCCAGCAGTTACGGGACAGGGGGCCTGGGGGACACTGAAGCTTTCTTT.

This clonotype has at least ten counts. This chain links TRBV7-8 with TRBJ1-2, with a tentative D call TRBD1 (6 bases). This CDR3 contains 12 residues. CDR1 is SGHVS, CDR2 FQNEAQ, per germline. Trimming removed 5 bases from V and 8 bases from J, with 12 bases in between. In nucleotides, the CDR3 is TGTGCCAGCAGCGTAAACCAGGGGGGCTACACCTTC. Encoded protein: CASSVNQGGYTF. Drawing the rest from reference TRBV7-8 and TRBJ1-2, the complete variable domain is GAGVSQSPRYKVAKRGQDVALRCDPISGHVSLFWYQQALGQGPEFLTYFQNEAQLDKSGLPSDRFFAERPEGSVSTLKIQRTQQEDSAVYLCASSVNQGGYTFGSGTRLTVV.

Many counts were recorded for this clonotype. The chain combines TRBV28 with TRBJ1-1, with D hard to call. This CDR3 has 12 amino acids. CDR1 and CDR2 (germline): MDHEN, SYDVKM. V gave up 7 bases and J gave up 5 bases, with 11 bases separating them. The CDR3 reads CASKRVRTEAFF. DNA of the CDR3: TGTGCCAGCAAGAGGGTACGGACTGAAGCTTTCTTT.

The sample holds many counts of this clonotype. The chain couples TRBV27 to TRBJ2-1; TRBD1 agrees at 7 bases. The trim removed 5 bases at V and 6 bases at J, leaving 1 base unmatched. The CDR3 spans 12 residues. CDR1 is MNHEY and CDR2 is SMNVEV in the germline V gene (reference sequence). The CDR3 region is CASSDRVNEQFF. CDR3 coding DNA: TGTGCCAGCAGTGACAGGGTCAATGAGCAGTTCTTC.

This clonotype has ten or more counts. The chain carries TRBV7-8 and TRBJ2-5; TRBD1 might be the D (5 bases). Looked up from germline, CDR1 is SGHVS and CDR2 is FQNEAQ. CDR3 length: 16 residues. The germline V and J ends were trimmed by 2 bases and 5 bases, with 18 bases remaining between them. CDR3 protein: CASSLYGSRVIETQYF. CDR3 DNA sequence: TGTGCCAGCAGCTTATATGGCTCCAGGGTAATCGAGACCCAGTACTTC. The full variable domain, completed using reference TRBV7-8 and TRBJ2-5, is GAGVSQSPRYKVAKRGQDVALRCDPISGHVSLFWYQQALGQGPEFLTYFQNEAQLDKSGLPSDRFFAERPEGSVSTLKIQRTQQEDSAVYLCASSLYGSRVIETQYFGPGTRLLVL.

This clonotype was recorded many times. The chain is built from TRBV11-2 and TRBJ2-7, with D maybe TRBD1 (6 bases). The CDR3 contains 12 residues. Looked up from germline, CDR1 is SGHAT and CDR2 is FQNNGV. Trimming cost V 7 bases and J 5 bases, with 12 bases left between them. DNA of the CDR3: TGTGCCAGCAAAGGCAGGGGCCACGAGCAGTACTTC. Protein sequence: CASKGRGHEQYF.

The V and J genes are TRBV29-1 and TRBJ2-5; TRBD2 agrees at 11 bases. CDR3 length: 17 amino acids. Trimming removed 6 bases from V and 1 base from J; junction bases left unmatched: 13. The germline V gene has CDR1 SQVTM and CDR2 ANQGSEA. The CDR3 nucleotides read TGCAGCGTGGCCTATCTAGCGGGGGGCCAGGGCCAAGAGACCCAGTACTTC. This encodes CSVAYLAGGQGQETQYF. The variable domain in full, with the rest retrieved from reference TRBV29-1 and TRBJ2-5, is SAVISQKPSRDICQRGTSLTIQCQVDSQVTMMFWYRQQPGQSLTLIATANQGSEATYESGFVIDKFPISRPNLTFSTLTVSNMSPEDSSIYLCSVAYLAGGQGQETQYFGPGTRLLVL.

The V gene is TRBV5-6, the J gene TRBJ2-5; TRBD1 aligns across 7 bases. Germline CDR1 reads SGHDT; CDR2 reads YYEEEE. Germline trimming cut 4 bases from V and 2 bases from J; bases unmatched to any gene: 5. The CDR3 has 14 residues. This chain's CDR3 is CASSTRDRQETQYF. Written as DNA, the CDR3 is TGTGCCAGCAGCACCCGGGACAGACAAGAGACCCAGTACTTC.

This clonotype came up many times. V gene TRBV28 combines with J gene TRBJ2-6, with D possibly matching TRBD2 (6 bases). The V end lost 7 bases, the J end lost 1 base, and 20 bases lay between the germline ends. The CDR3 sequence is 18 residues long. CDR1 is MDHEN, CDR2 SYDVKM, per germline. In nucleotides, the CDR3 is TGTGCCAGCACCCCGGTGTTGGTAGGGACTTCTGGGGCCAACGTCCTGACTTTC. Its translation is CASTPVLVGTSGANVLTF.

This sequence joins TRBV19 and TRBJ1-2; D call uncertain. V gave up 2 bases and J gave up 0 bases, with 16 bases separating them. Germline V lookup: CDR1 LNHDA, CDR2 SQIVND (reference sequence). This CDR3 comprises 17 residues. The CDR3: CASSIRYSPASNYGYTF. CDR3 coding DNA: TGTGCCAGTAGTATACGGTACAGTCCAGCGTCTAACTATGGCTACACCTTC.

There are many counts of this clonotype. This chain uses TRBV7-9 with TRBJ1-1, with 7 bases that match TRBD1. The ends lost 6 bases at V and 4 bases at J; junction bases unmatched: 5. Germline CDR1 is SEHNR and CDR2 is FQNEAQ (reference sequence). The CDR3 spans 13 residues. CDR3 sequence reads: CASRTPGGTEAFF. CDR3 DNA: TGTGCCAGCAGAACCCCAGGGGGCACTGAAGCTTTCTTT.

A few counts support this clonotype. In DNA, the CDR3 is TGTGCCAGCAGCTTTCTTCAGGCCCCTGGAAACACCATATATTTT. This gives the protein CASSFLQAPGNTIYF. The chain uses TRBV7-9 and TRBJ1-3; D uncertain. CDR3 length equals 15 residues. From germline, CDR1 is SEHNR and CDR2 FQNEAQ (reference sequence). V was shortened by 3 bases and J by 2 bases, with 11 bases between the two germline ends.

In this sample, this clonotype turned up many times. The chain couples TRBV11-1 to TRBJ2-7; 9 bases align to TRBD1. Looked up from germline, CDR1 is SGHAT and CDR2 is FQDESV (reference sequence). The V gene end was trimmed by 5 bases and the J gene end by 3 bases; junction bases not matched to a gene: 8. The CDR3 consists of 15 residues. In nucleotides, the CDR3 is TGTGCCAGCAGCCCGAGAGGACAGGGGCGCTACGAGCAGTACTTC. It specifies CASSPRGQGRYEQYF.

This clonotype was seen repeatedly, ten times or more. CDR3 DNA: TGTGCCAGCAGCAAGATAGCGGGGGGGCTGCAAGAGACCCAGTACTTC. Its protein product is CASSKIAGGLQETQYF. This rearrangement joins TRBV5-5 to TRBJ2-5, with TRBD2 identical over 11 bases. The CDR3 runs to 16 residues. Germline V CDR1 and CDR2: SGHKS, YYEKEE (reference sequence). With V trimmed by 4 bases and J by 2 bases, 7 bases remained unmatched. The complete variable domain, with remaining parts taken from reference TRBV5-5 and TRBJ2-5, reads DAGVTQSPTHLIKTRGQQVTLRCSPISGHKSVSWYQQVLGQGPQFIFQYYEKEERGRGNFPDRFSARQFPNYSSELNVNALLLGDSALYLCASSKIAGGLQETQYFGPGTRLLVL.

This clonotype showed up just a few times. This could be a read error, since a much larger clone is one nucleotide away. J is TRBJ1-2 and V is TRBV6-2 or TRBV6-3; tentatively, D is TRBD1 (6 bases). This CDR3 region has 14 residues. V dropped 6 bases and J dropped 3 bases, with 14 bases sitting between them. The germline V gene encodes CDR1 MNHEY and CDR2 SVGEGT. CDR3 amino acids: CASSSGHTDYGYTF. As DNA, the CDR3 is TGTGCCAGCAGCTCGGGACATACCGACTATGGCTACACCTTC.